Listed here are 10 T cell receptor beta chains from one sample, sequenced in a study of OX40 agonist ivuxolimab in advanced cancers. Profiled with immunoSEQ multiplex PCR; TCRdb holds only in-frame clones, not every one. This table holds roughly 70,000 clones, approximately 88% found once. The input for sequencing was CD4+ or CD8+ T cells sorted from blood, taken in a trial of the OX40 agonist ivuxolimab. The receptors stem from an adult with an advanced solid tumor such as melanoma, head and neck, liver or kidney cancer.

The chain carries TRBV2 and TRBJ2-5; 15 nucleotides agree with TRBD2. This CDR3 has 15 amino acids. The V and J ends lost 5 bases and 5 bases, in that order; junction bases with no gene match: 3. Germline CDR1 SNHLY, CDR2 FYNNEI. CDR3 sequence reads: CASSPGTSGRETQYF. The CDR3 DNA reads TGTGCCAGCAGTCCCGGGACTAGCGGGAGGGAGACCCAGTACTTC.

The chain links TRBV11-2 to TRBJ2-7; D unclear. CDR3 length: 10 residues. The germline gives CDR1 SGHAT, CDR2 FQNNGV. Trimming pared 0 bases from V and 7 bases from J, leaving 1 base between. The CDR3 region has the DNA TGTGCCAGCAGCTTAGATGAGCAGTACTTC. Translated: CASSLDEQYF.

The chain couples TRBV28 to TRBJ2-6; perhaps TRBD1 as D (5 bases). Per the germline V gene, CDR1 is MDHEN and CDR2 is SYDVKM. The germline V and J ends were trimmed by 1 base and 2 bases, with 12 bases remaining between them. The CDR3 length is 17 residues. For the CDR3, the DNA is TGTGCCAGCAGTTTATCCTCTAGGGGAACTGGGGCCAACGTCCTGACTTTC. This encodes CASSLSSRGTGANVLTF.

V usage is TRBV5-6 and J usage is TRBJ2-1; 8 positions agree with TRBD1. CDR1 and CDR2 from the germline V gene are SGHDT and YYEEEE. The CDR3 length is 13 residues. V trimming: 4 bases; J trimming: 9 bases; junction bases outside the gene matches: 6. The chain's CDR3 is CASSPDRAGEQFF. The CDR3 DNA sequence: TGTGCCAGCAGCCCGGACAGGGCGGGTGAGCAGTTCTTC.

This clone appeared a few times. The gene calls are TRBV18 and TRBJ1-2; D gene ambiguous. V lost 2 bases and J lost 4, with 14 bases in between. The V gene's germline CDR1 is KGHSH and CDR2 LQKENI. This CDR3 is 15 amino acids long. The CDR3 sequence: CASSPNRNSPYGYTF. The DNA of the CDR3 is TGTGCCAGCTCACCAAACAGAAACAGTCCCTATGGCTACACCTTC.

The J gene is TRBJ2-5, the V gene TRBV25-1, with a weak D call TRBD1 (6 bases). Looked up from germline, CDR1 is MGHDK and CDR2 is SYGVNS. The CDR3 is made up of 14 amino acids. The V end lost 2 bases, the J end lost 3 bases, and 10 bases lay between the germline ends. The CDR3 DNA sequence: TGTGCCAGCAGTGAAAGGACAGTGAAAGAGACCCAGTACTTC. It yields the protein CASSERTVKETQYF.

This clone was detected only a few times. CDR3 amino acids: CASSSIGPVHNQPQHF. DNA of the CDR3: TGTGCCAGCAGTTCAATAGGGCCGGTACACAATCAGCCCCAGCATTTT. The rearrangement joins TRBV28 to TRBJ1-5; D ambiguous. The CDR3 runs 16 residues. Germline V gene sequence: CDR1 MDHEN, CDR2 SYDVKM. Trimming left V 4 bases short and J 3 bases short, with 16 bases between. Drawing the rest from reference TRBV28 and TRBJ1-5, the complete variable domain is DVKVTQSSRYLVKRTGEKVFLECVQDMDHENMFWYRQDPGLGLRLIYFSYDVKMKEKGDIPEGYSVSREKKERFSLILESASTNQTSMYLCASSSIGPVHNQPQHFGDGTRLSIL.

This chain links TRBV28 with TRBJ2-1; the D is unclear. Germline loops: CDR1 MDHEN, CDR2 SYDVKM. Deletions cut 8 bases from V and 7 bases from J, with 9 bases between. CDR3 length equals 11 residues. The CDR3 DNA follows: TGTGCCAGCGGTGTCCGGAATGAGCAGTTCTTC. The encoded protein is CASGVRNEQFF. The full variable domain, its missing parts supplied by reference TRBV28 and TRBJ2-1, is DVKVTQSSRYLVKRTGEKVFLECVQDMDHENMFWYRQDPGLGLRLIYFSYDVKMKEKGDIPEGYSVSREKKERFSLILESASTNQTSMYLCASGVRNEQFFGPGTRLTVL.

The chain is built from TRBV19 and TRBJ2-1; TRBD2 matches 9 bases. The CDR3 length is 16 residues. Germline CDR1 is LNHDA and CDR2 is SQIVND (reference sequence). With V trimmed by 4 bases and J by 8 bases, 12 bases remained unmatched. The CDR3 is CASSRGYGTSFDEQFF. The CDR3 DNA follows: TGTGCCAGTAGTAGAGGTTACGGGACTAGCTTTGATGAGCAGTTCTTC.

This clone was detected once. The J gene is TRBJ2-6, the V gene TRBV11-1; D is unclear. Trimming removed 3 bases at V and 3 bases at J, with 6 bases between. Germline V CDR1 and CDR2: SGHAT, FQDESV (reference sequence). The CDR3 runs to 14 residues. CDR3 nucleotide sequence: TGTGCCAGCAGCTTTAGAGGTGGGGCCAACGTCCTGACTTTC. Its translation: CASSFRGGANVLTF.